These 17 T cell receptor beta chains originate from one sample sequenced in a study of shared clonotypes between healthy human individuals. Naivety among CD8 cells was defined by CD45RO negativity and positive CCR7 selection, thereby excluding terminally differentiated effector memory CD45RA+ cells. This table comes from immunoSEQ multiplex PCR, and its TCRdb copy is limited to in-frame clones, with some not included. The repertoire consists of about 2 million clones, with about 95% occurring once and the leading ten covering 1% to 1.5%. Sequenced material: naive CD8+ T cells sorted from blood. The receptors derive from a man between 18 and 35 years old in good health.

This clone was observed once. CDR3 sequence (DNA): TGTGCCAGCAGCCTACTGACCAGGGCAAGCAATCAGCCCCAGCATTTT. This translates into CASSLLTRASNQPQHF. The chain recombines TRBV5-6 with TRBJ1-5; the D gene is possibly TRBD1 (5 bases). The CDR3 length is 16 residues. With 4 bases removed from V and 1 base from J, the gap between germline ends came to 15 bases. Germline CDR1 is SGHDT and CDR2 is YYEEEE.

The rearrangement links TRBV9 to TRBJ2-5, with D unresolved. Germline values: CDR1 SGDLS, CDR2 YYNGEE. Trimming left V 0 bases short and J 2 bases short, with 14 bases between. This CDR3 spans 16 amino acids. The CDR3 sequence is CASSVEAGMGQETQYF. The CDR3, as DNA: TGTGCCAGCAGCGTAGAGGCAGGTATGGGACAAGAGACCCAGTACTTC. The full variable domain, its missing parts supplied by reference TRBV9 and TRBJ2-5, is DSGVTQTPKHLITATGQRVTLRCSPRSGDLSVYWYQQSLDQGLQFLIQYYNGEERAKGNILERFSAQQFPDLHSELNLSSLELGDSALYFCASSVEAGMGQETQYFGPGTRLLVL.

This chain connects TRBV7-2 to TRBJ2-7, with 10 bases aligning to TRBD2. The CDR3 is 13 residues long. Germline V gene sequence: CDR1 SGHTA, CDR2 FQGNSA. V dropped 2 bases and J dropped 6; count of bases not matched to a gene: 1. The CDR3 region is CASSLTSGIEQYF. Written as DNA, the CDR3 is TGTGCCAGCAGCTTAACTAGCGGGATCGAGCAGTACTTC.

The chain links TRBV4-1 to TRBJ2-7, with D possibly being TRBD1 (6 bases). The V and J ends lost 1 base and 0 bases respectively, with 13 bases between them. The CDR3 consists of 16 residues. Germline loops: CDR1 MGHRA, CDR2 YSYEKL. CDR3 sequence (DNA): TGCGCCAGCAGCCAAGCCCTGCAGGGGAGCTCCTACGAGCAGTACTTC. This translates into CASSQALQGSSYEQYF.

V is TRBV19 and J is TRBJ2-1; tentatively, D is TRBD1 or TRBD2 (7 bases each). This CDR3 has 12 residues. Trimming removed 11 bases at V and 8 bases at J, with 16 bases between. Germline CDR1 is LNHDA and CDR2 is SQIVND (reference sequence). The CDR3: CAAAGQPHEQFF. The DNA of the CDR3 is TGTGCCGCAGCGGGACAGCCTCATGAGCAGTTCTTC.

The chain has TRBV14 and TRBJ2-2; D is unresolved. V gave up 5 bases and J gave up 1 base, with 5 bases separating them. The CDR3 loop spans 13 amino acids. Germline assignment: CDR1 SGHDN and CDR2 FVKESK. The CDR3 DNA sequence: TGTGCCAGCAGCAGGGAGAACACCGGGGAGCTGTTTTTT. It codes for CASSRENTGELFF.

The chain uses TRBV10-1 and TRBJ1-6, with D tentatively TRBD1 (5 bases). Germline CDR1 and CDR2: WNHNN and SYGVQD (reference sequence). The V end was cut by 2 bases, the J end by 7 bases, with 12 bases between. The CDR3 runs 15 residues. The CDR3 reads CASSEDSPWNSPLHF. CDR3 DNA: TGCGCCAGCAGTGAGGACAGCCCATGGAATTCACCCCTCCACTTT.

This clone was observed once. The chain joins TRBV9 to TRBJ2-3, with 7 positions matching TRBD1. With 0 bases clipped from V and 2 bases from J, the junction kept 6 bases outside the gene matches. Germline CDR1 SGDLS, CDR2 YYNGEE. This CDR3 is built from 16 residues. The CDR3 DNA reads TGTGCCAGCAGCGTAGGGGACAGCCTTAACACAGATACGCAGTATTTT. This encodes CASSVGDSLNTDTQYF. The complete variable domain, with remaining parts taken from reference TRBV9 and TRBJ2-3, reads DSGVTQTPKHLITATGQRVTLRCSPRSGDLSVYWYQQSLDQGLQFLIQYYNGEERAKGNILERFSAQQFPDLHSELNLSSLELGDSALYFCASSVGDSLNTDTQYFGPGTRLTVL.

The V call is TRBV28, the J call TRBJ1-2; 8 bases match TRBD1. The CDR3 runs to 17 residues. Germline-derived CDR1 and CDR2 are MDHEN and SYDVKM. V gave up 2 bases and J gave up 8 bases; unmatched junction bases: 16. The CDR3 bases are TGTGCCAGCAGTTTAGAGGCCGGGGGACAGGTGGGGAGGGGCTACACCTTC. Translated, it gives CASSLEAGGQVGRGYTF.

The chain is built from TRBV28 and TRBJ1-5; TRBD1 might be the D (6 bases). The germline CDR1 and CDR2 sequences are MDHEN and SYDVKM. This CDR3 comprises 14 residues. V shed 3 bases and J shed 2 bases, with 8 bases lying between them. The CDR3 sequence is CASSLYRGNQPQHF. The CDR3 region has the DNA TGTGCCAGCAGTTTGTACAGGGGCAATCAGCCCCAGCATTTT.

The V call is TRBV30, the J call TRBJ2-7; tentatively, D is TRBD2 (7 bases). V lost 2 bases, J lost 5 bases, and 13 bases lay in between. Germline V lookup: CDR1 GTSNPN, CDR2 SVGIG (reference sequence). The CDR3 extends over 13 amino acids. The CDR3 bases are TGTGCCTGGAGTTCGAGCGGGACAAACGAGCAGTACTTC. Translated: CAWSSSGTNEQYF. Complete variable domain (other parts from reference TRBV30 and TRBJ2-7): SQTIHQWPATLVQPVGSPLSLECTVEGTSNPNLYWYRQAAGRGLQLLFYSVGIGQISSEVPQNLSASRPQDRQFILSSKKLLLSDSGFYLCAWSSSGTNEQYFGPGTRLTVT.

The CDR3 sequence is CASSFLGTGDGYTF. DNA of the CDR3: TGTGCCAGCAGTTTCCTCGGGACAGGGGACGGCTACACCTTC. The chain employs TRBV27 and TRBJ1-2, with TRBD1 matching over 10 bases. Germline V CDR1 and CDR2: MNHEY, SMNVEV (reference sequence). CDR3 length equals 14 residues. The trim removed 3 bases at V and 8 bases at J, leaving 6 bases unmatched.

The V and J genes are TRBV2 and TRBJ1-2, with D unresolved. This CDR3 contains 12 residues. The germline V gene has CDR1 SNHLY and CDR2 FYNNEI. V was clipped by 4 bases and J by 2 bases, with 5 bases between them. In DNA form, the CDR3 reads TGTGCCAGCAGTGCCCTAAACTATGGCTACACCTTC. This codes for CASSALNYGYTF.

This sequence joins TRBV4-1 and TRBJ2-1; D perhaps matches TRBD2 (5 bases). This CDR3 contains 19 residues. CDR1 and CDR2 from the germline V gene are MGHRA and YSYEKL. V lost 5 bases and J lost 0, with 23 bases in between. The CDR3: CASSSMGSVARDSYNEQFF. The CDR3 nucleotides are TGCGCCAGCAGCTCCATGGGGTCGGTAGCGAGAGACTCCTACAATGAGCAGTTCTTC.

The CDR3 nucleotides read TGTGCCAGCGCCTATCTAGCGGGCGACGAGCAGTACTTC. Encoded protein: CASAYLAGDEQYF. The rearrangement joins TRBV2 to TRBJ2-7; 8 bases map to TRBD2. The CDR3 spans 13 residues. Germline V gives CDR1 SNHLY, CDR2 FYNNEI. V lost 8 bases and J lost 5; bases outside the gene matches: 8.

The chain uses TRBV27 and TRBJ1-6; D not certain. This CDR3 is 13 amino acids long. CDR1 is MNHEY, CDR2 SMNVEV, per germline (reference sequence). V lost 5 bases, J lost 5 bases, and 7 bases lay in between. The DNA of the CDR3 is TGTGCCAGCAGTCTCACCCATAATTCACCCCTCCACTTT. This encodes CASSLTHNSPLHF.

The chain couples TRBV2 to TRBJ2-1; D is perhaps TRBD2 (5 bases). The CDR3 is made up of 13 amino acids. V gave up 9 bases and J gave up 3 bases, with 12 bases separating them. Looked up from germline, CDR1 is SNHLY and CDR2 is FYNNEI. The CDR3 coding sequence is TGTGCCAGTAAGGTCGGGGACTACAATGAGCAGTTCTTC. Residues: CASKVGDYNEQFF.